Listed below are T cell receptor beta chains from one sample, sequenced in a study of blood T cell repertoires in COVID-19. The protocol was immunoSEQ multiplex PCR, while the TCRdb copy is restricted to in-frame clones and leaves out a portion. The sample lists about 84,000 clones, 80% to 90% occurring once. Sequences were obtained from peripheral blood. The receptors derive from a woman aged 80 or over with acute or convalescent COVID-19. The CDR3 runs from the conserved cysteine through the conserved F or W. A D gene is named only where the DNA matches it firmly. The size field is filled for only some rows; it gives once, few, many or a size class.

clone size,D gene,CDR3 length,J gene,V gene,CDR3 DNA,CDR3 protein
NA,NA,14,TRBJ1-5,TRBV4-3,TGCGCCAGCAGCCAAAGGGGAGGAGGTCAGCCCCAGCATTTT,CASSQRGGGQPQHF
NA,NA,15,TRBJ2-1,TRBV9,TGTGCCAGCACTGCGGGGGCCTCGGGTTACAATGAGCAGTTCTTC,CASTAGASGYNEQFF
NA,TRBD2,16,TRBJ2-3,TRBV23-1,TGCGCCAGCGGGGGGGAGGGTAGCGGGGACACAGATACGCAGTATTTT,CASGGEGSGDTDTQYF
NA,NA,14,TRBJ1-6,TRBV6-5,TGTGCCAGCAGTTCGCCCAGCTATAATTCACCCCTCCACTTT,CASSSPSYNSPLHF
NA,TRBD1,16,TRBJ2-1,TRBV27,TGTGCCAGCAGTCGGGACAGGGAAAACTCCTACAATGAGCAGTTCTTC,CASSRDRENSYNEQFF
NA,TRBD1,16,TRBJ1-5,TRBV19,TGTGCCTCAGACCGACAGGGTAGGTCTAGCAATCAGCCCCAGCATTTT,CASDRQGRSSNQPQHF
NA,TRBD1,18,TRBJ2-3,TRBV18,TGTGCCAGCTCACCCTTCTCGACAGGGGGAAAACTGGGAGATACGCAGTATTTT,CASSPFSTGGKLGDTQYF
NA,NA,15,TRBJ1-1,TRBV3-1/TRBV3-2,TGTGCCAGCAGCGCGTCGCGGGGACGGACGAATGAAGCTTTCTTT,CASSASRGRTNEAFF
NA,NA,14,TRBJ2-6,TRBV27,TGTGCCAGCAGTTTCTACTCTGGGGCCAACGTCCTGACTTTC,CASSFYSGANVLTF
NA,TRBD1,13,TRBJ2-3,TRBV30,TGTGCCGGCGGGACAGGGAACCCAGATACGCAGTATTTT,CAGGTGNPDTQYF
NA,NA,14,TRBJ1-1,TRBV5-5,TGTGCCAGCAGCGCTTTTTTTCCCGGGAGTGAAGCTTTCTTT,CASSAFFPGSEAFF
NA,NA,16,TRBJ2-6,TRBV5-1,TGCGCCAGCAGCTTGGCCAAGGGGTCAGGGGCCAACGTCCTGACTTTC,CASSLAKGSGANVLTF
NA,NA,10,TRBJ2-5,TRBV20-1,TGCAGTGCGGCCCAGGAGACCCAGTACTTC,CSAAQETQYF
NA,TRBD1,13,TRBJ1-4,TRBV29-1,TGCAGCGTCCAACAGGGGAGCAGGGAAAAACTGTTTTTT,CSVQQGSREKLFF
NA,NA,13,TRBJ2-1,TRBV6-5,TGTGCCAGCAGTTGGAGGGAAAGGGGTGAGCAGTTCTTC,CASSWRERGEQFF
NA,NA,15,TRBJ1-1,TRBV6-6,TGTGCCAGCAGTTACTCGAGAGCTCTTAACACTGAAGCTTTCTTT,CASSYSRALNTEAFF
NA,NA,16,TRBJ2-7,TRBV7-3,TGTGCCAGCAGCCTCACATCCGGAACAGGTACGGACGAGCAGTACTTC,CASSLTSGTGTDEQYF
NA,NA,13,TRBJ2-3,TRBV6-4,TGTGCCAGCAGCCCCGAGTCGGGGTATACGCAGTATTTT,CASSPESGYTQYF
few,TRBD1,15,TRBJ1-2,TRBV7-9,TGTGCCAGCAGCTCCGGGACAGGGGTGTACTATGGCTACACCTTC,CASSSGTGVYYGYTF
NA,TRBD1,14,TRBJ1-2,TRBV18,TGTGCCAGCTCACCCGACAGGGGGAGCGACGGCTACACCTTC,CASSPDRGSDGYTF
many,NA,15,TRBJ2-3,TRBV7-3,TGTGCCAGCAGCTTAAGAACCGAGAGCACAGATACGCAGTATTTT,CASSLRTESTDTQYF
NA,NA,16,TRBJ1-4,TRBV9,TGTGCCAGCAGCGTAGGACGAGGATCCACTAATGAAAAACTGTTTTTT,CASSVGRGSTNEKLFF
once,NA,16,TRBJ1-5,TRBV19,TGTGCCAGTAGTATCACTACAGGGAACAGCAATCAGCCCCAGCATTTT,CASSITTGNSNQPQHF
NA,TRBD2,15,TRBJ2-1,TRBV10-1,TGCGCCAGCAGTTCGGGGACTAGCGGGACCCAGGCTCGGTTCTTC,CASSSGTSGTQARFF
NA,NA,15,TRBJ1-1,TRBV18,TGTGCCAGCTCACCATCGGCGGGGGGCAGGACTGAAGCTTTCTTT,CASSPSAGGRTEAFF
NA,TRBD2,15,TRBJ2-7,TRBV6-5,TGTGCCAGCAGTTACACTAGCGGGGGCTCCTACGAGCAGTACTTC,CASSYTSGGSYEQYF
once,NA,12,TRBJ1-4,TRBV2,TGTGCCAGCAGCCCAGGGGAGGGTAAGCTGTTTTTT,CASSPGEGKLFF
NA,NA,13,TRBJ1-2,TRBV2,TGTGCCAGCAGTGGAACAGGGCACTATGGCTACACCTTC,CASSGTGHYGYTF
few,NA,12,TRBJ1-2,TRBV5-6,TGTGCCAGCACTCAGGGGCGGAATGGCTACACCTTC,CASTQGRNGYTF
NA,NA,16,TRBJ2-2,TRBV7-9,TGTGCCAGCAGCCTGACAGAGTCTAAGAACACCGGGGAGCTGTTTTTT,CASSLTESKNTGELFF
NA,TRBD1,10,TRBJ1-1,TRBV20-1,TGCAGTGCCAAGGACAGGGAGGCTTTCTTT,CSAKDREAFF
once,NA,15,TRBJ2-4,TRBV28,TGTGCCAGCAGCCAGGAGGAGATAGCCAAAAACATTCAGTACTTC,CASSQEEIAKNIQYF
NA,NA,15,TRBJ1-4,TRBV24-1,TGTGCCACCAGTGACCCCACAGGGAGAGGTGAAAAACTGTTTTTT,CATSDPTGRGEKLFF
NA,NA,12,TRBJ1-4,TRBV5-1,TGCGCCAGCAGCTCACAGGGTGAAAAACTGTTTTTT,CASSSQGEKLFF
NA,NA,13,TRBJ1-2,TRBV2,TGTGCCACCCTTGGGGGCCGCAACTATGGCTACACCTTC,CATLGGRNYGYTF
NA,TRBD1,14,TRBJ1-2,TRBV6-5,TGTGCCAGCAGTTACGACAGGGGGCGCGATGGCTACACCTTC,CASSYDRGRDGYTF
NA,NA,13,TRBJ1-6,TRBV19,TGTGCCAGTAGCAAGGCTTGGAGTTCACCCCTCCACTTT,CASSKAWSSPLHF
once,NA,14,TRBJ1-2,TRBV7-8,TGTGCCAGCAGCTTATTGTCGGGGGGAGATGGCTACACCTTC,CASSLLSGGDGYTF
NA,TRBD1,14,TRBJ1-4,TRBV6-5,TGTGCCAGCAGTTGGACAGGGGGGAGGGAAAAACTGTTTTTT,CASSWTGGREKLFF
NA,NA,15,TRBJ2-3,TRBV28,TGTGCCAGCATCGACGTTGGGGAGTCCACAGATACGCAGTATTTT,CASIDVGESTDTQYF
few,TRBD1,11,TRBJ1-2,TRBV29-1,TGCAGCGGGCTCAGGGGGGATGGCTACACCTTC,CSGLRGDGYTF
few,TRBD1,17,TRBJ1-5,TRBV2,TGTGCCAGCAGTGAAAGGCCAGGGGGTCTGGGTAATCAGCCCCAGCATTTT,CASSERPGGLGNQPQHF
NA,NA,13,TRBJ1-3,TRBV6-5,TGTGCCAGCGGGAGAAGCTCTGGAAACACCATATATTTT,CASGRSSGNTIYF
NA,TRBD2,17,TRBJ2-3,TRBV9,TGTGCCAGCAGCCCCAGAGGACTAGCGGGGAGCACAGATACGCAGTATTTT,CASSPRGLAGSTDTQYF